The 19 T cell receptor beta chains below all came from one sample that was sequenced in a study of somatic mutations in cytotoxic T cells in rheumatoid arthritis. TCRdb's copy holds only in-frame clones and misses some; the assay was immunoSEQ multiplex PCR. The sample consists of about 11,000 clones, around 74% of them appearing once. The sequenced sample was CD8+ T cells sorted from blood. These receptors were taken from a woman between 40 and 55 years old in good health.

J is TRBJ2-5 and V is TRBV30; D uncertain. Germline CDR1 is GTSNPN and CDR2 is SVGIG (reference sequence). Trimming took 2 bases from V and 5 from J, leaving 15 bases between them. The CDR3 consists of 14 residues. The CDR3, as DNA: TGTGCCTGGAGTAAGGGTGCCTCGTGGGAGACCCAGTACTTC. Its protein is CAWSKGASWETQYF.

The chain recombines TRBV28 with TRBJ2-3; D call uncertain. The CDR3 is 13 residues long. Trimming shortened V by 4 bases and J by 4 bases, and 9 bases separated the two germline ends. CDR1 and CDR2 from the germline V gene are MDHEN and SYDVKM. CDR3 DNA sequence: TGTGCCAGCAGTTGGACGGGCGCAGATACGCAGTATTTT. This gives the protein CASSWTGADTQYF.

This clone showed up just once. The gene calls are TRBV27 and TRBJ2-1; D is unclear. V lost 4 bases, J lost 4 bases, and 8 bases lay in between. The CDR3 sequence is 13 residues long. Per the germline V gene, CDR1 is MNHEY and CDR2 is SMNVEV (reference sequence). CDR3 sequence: CASSSDRYNEQFF. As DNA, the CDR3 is TGTGCCAGCAGTTCAGACCGGTACAATGAGCAGTTCTTC.

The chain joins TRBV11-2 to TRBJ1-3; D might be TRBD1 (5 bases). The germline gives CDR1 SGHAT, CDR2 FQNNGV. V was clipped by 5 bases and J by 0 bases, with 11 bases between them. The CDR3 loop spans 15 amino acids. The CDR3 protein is CASSPDSSSGNTIYF. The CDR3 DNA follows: TGTGCCAGCAGCCCCGACAGTAGCTCTGGAAACACCATATATTTT.

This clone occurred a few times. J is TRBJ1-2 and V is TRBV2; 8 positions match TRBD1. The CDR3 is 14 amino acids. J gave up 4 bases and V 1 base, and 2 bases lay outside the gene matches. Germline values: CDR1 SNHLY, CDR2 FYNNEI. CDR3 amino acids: CASSEGTGSYGYTF. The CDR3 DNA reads TGTGCCAGCAGTGAAGGGACAGGGAGCTATGGCTACACCTTC.

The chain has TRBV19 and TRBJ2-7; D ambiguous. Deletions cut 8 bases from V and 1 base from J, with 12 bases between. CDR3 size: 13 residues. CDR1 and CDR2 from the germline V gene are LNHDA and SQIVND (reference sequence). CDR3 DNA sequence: TGTGCCAGTTCTCCTGGGGTATCCTACGAGCAGTACTTC. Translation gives CASSPGVSYEQYF.

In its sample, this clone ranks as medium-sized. The CDR3 region is CASSQDPRLNTEAFF. The CDR3 nucleotides are TGCGCCAGCAGCCAAGATCCACGTCTGAACACTGAAGCTTTCTTT. The gene calls are TRBV4-3 and TRBJ1-1; no clear D. Germline values: CDR1 LGHNA, CDR2 YSLEER. V dropped 0 bases and J dropped 0 bases, with 8 bases sitting between them. The CDR3 loop spans 15 amino acids.

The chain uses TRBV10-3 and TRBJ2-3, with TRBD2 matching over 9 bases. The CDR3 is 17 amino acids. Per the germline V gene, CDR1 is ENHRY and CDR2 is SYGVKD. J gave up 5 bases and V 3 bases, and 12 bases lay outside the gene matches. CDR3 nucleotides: TGTGCCATCAGTGAAATAGTGGCGGGAGGGCCTGGAGATACGCAGTATTTT. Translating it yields CAISEIVAGGPGDTQYF.

The CDR3 bases are TGTGCCAGCAGTGATGCGGGGGCCTCTGGGGCCAACGTCCTGACTTTC. Protein: CASSDAGASGANVLTF. V and J are TRBV6-1 and TRBJ2-6, with D possibly matching TRBD2 (7 bases). Germline V CDR1 and CDR2: MNHNS, SASEGT. V lost 3 bases, J lost 0 bases, and 9 bases lay in between. This CDR3 comprises 16 residues.

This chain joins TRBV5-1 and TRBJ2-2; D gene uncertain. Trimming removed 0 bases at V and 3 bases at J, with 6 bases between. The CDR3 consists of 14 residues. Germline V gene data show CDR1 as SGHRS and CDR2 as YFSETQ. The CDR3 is CASSLGQYTGELFF. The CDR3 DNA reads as TGCGCCAGCAGCTTGGGTCAATACACCGGGGAGCTGTTTTTT.

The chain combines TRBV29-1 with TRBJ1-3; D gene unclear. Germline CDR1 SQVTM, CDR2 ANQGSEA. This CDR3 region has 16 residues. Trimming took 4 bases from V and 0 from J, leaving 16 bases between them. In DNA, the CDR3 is TGCAGCGTTGTAAAGCAAGAGGGAGACTCTGGAAACACCATATATTTT. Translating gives CSVVKQEGDSGNTIYF.

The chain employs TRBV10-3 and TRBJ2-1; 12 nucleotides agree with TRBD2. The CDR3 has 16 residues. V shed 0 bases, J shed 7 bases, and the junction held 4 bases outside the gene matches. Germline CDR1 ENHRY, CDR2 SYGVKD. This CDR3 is CAISESVLAGGNEQFF. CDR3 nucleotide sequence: TGTGCCATCAGTGAGTCGGTTCTAGCGGGAGGGAATGAGCAGTTCTTC.

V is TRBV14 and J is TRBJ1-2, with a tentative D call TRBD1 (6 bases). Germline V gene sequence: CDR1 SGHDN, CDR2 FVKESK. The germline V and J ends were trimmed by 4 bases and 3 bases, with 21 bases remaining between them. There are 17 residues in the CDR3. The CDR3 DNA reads TGTGCCAGCAGCCTCCGCTACACAGGGTATCGGGACTATGGCTACACCTTC. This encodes CASSLRYTGYRDYGYTF.

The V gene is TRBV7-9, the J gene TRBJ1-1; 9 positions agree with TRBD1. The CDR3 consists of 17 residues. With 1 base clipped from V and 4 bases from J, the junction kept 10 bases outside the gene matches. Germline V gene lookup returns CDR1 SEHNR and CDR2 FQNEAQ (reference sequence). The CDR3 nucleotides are TGTGCCAGCAGCTTAGTGACAGGGGGGACTGGGACCACTGAAGCTTTCTTT. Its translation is CASSLVTGGTGTTEAFF.

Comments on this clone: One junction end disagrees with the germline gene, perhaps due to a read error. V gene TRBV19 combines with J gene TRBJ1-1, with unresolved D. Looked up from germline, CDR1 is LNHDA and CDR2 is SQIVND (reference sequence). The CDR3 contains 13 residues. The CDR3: CASSSFYSDRGLF. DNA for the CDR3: TGTGCCAGTAGTAGTTTTTATTCGGACCGCGGACTATTT.

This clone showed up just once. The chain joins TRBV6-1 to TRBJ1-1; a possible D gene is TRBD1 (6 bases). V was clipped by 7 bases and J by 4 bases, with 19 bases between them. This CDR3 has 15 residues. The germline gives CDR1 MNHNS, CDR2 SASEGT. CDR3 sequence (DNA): TGTGCCAGCAAAGGCGGGGGCTGGGGTGGCACTGAAGCTTTCTTT. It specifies CASKGGGWGGTEAFF.

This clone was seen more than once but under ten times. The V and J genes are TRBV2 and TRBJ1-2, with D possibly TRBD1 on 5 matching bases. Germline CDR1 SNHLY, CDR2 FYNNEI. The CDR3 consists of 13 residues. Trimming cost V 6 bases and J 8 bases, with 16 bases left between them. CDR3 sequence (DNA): TGTGCCAGCAGCGTCACGGGGCGCGGGGGCTACACCTTC. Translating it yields CASSVTGRGGYTF.

CDR3 bases: TGTGCCAGCAGCGCCGGACTAGCCTTCACAGATACGCAGTATTTT. Amino acid sequence: CASSAGLAFTDTQYF. This sequence joins TRBV5-6 and TRBJ2-3; the match to TRBD2 covers 8 bases. Looked up from germline, CDR1 is SGHDT and CDR2 is YYEEEE. The CDR3 consists of 15 residues. V lost 4 bases, J lost 2 bases, and 6 bases stayed unmatched.

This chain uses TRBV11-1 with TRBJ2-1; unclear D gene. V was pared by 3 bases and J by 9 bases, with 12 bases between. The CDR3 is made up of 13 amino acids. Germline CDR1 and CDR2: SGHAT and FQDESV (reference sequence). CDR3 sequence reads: CASSLAGRSEQFF. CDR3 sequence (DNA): TGTGCCAGCAGCTTGGCAGGACGATCTGAGCAGTTCTTC.